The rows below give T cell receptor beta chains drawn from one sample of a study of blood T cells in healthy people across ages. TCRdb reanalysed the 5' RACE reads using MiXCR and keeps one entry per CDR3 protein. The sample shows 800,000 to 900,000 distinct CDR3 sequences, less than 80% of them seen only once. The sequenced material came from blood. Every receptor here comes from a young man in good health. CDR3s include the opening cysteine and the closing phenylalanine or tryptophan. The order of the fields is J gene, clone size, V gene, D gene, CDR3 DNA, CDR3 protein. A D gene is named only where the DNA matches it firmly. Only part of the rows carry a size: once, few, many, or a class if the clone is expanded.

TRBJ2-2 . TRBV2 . TGTGCCAGCAGTGAAACGGGGATAGGGGAGCTGTTTTTT CASSETGIGELFF
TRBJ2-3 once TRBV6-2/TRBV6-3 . TGTGCCAGCAGTTACAAGGGGGTGGGCCCAGATACGCAGTATTTT CASSYKGVGPDTQYF
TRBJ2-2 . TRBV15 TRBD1 TGTGCCACCCGTGACAGGGTATCCACCGGGGAGCTGTTTTTT CATRDRVSTGELFF
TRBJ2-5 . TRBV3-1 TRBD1 TGTGCCAGCAGCGTGACGACAGGGGAAGAGACCCAGTACTTC CASSVTTGEETQYF
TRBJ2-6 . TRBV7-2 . TGTGCCAGCAGTCAAGATTACTCTGGGGCCAACGTCCTGACTTTC CASSQDYSGANVLTF
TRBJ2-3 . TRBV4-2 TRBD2 TGTGCCAGCAGCCATGAGACTAGCGGGGGTTATACGCAGTATTTT CASSHETSGGYTQYF
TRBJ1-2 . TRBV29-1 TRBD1 TGCAGCGTTGAAGATCGCAGGACAGGGGGCCGAGGCTACACCTTC CSVEDRRTGGRGYTF
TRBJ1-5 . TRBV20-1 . TGCAGTGCTAGAGACCATAGCAATCAGCCCCAGCATTTT CSARDHSNQPQHF
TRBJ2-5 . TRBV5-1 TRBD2 TGCGCCAGCACCGACTCACTGAGACTAGCAGAGACCCAGTACTTC CASTDSLRLAETQYF
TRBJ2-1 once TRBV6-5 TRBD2 TGTGCCAGCAGACCACCGGGACTAGCCTACAATGAGCAGTTCTTC CASRPPGLAYNEQFF
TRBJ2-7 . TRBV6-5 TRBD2 TGTGCCAGCAGAAGGGTCCCCATAGCGGGAACGTACGAGCAGTACTTC CASRRVPIAGTYEQYF
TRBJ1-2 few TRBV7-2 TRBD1 TGTGCCAGCAGCTTAGGACCAGGGGGCCGAGCTGGGTATGGCTACACCTTC CASSLGPGGRAGYGYTF
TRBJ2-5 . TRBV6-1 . TGTGCCAGCAATCCGGGACACATACAAGAGACCCAGTACTTC CASNPGHIQETQYF
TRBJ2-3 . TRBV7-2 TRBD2 TGTGCCAGCAGCGAAGCTAGCGGGGGCGGAGATACGCAGTATTTT CASSEASGGGDTQYF
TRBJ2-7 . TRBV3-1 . TGTGCCAGCAGCCAAGAGTGGACCGCCTACGAGCAGTACTTC CASSQEWTAYEQYF
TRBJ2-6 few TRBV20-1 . TGCAGTGCTAGGGTCGGTCCAAAATTTTTCTCTGGGGCCAACGTCCTGACTTTC CSARVGPKFFSGANVLTF
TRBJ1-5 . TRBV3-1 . TGTGCCAGCAGCCATAACAACAGTCCCCAGCATTTT CASSHNNSPQHF
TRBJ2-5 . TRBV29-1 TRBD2 TGCAGCGTCCCCGGGACTAGCGCCCAAGAGACCCAGTACTTC CSVPGTSAQETQYF
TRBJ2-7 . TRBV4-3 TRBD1 TGCGCCAGCAGCCAAGAGGGAACAGGGGAGAGGGGATACGAGCAGTACTTC CASSQEGTGERGYEQYF
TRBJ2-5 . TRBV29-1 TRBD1 TGCAGCGCCATTCCGGGACAGAGCCAAGAGACCCAGTACTTC CSAIPGQSQETQYF
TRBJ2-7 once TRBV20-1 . TGCAGTGCTAGAGATCTTAACAGGCCTAACTACGAGCAGTACTTC CSARDLNRPNYEQYF
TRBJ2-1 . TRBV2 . TGTGCCAGCAGCGACCTAGCGAGCTCCTACAATGAGCAGTTCTTC CASSDLASSYNEQFF
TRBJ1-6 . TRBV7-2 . TGTGCCAGCAGCTTATATGGGATTCGAGATTCACCCCTCCACTTT CASSLYGIRDSPLHF
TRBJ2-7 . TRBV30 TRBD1 TGTGCCTACGGACAGGGCCCCTACGAGCAGTACTTC CAYGQGPYEQYF
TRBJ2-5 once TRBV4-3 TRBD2 TGCGCCAGCAGCCAAGGGTTGCGGGGGATTCCGGAGACCCAGTACTTC CASSQGLRGIPETQYF
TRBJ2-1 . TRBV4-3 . TGCGCCAGCAGCCAAGGACTAGTCTACAATGAGCAGTTCTTC CASSQGLVYNEQFF
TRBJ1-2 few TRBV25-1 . TGTGCCAGCAGTGACTTGACAGGTGGTGGCTACACCTTC CASSDLTGGGYTF
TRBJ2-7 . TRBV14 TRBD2 TGTGCCAGCAGCCAAGATCTTGAGCGGGGGGGCTCCTACGAGCAGTACTTC CASSQDLERGGSYEQYF
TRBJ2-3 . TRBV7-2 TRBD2 TGTGCCAGCAGCTTAACGAGACTAGCGGGGGCCAGCACAGATACGCAGTATTTT CASSLTRLAGASTDTQYF
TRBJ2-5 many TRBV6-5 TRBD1 TGTGCCAGCAGTTCTCGGACAGGGGGTGAGACCCAGTACTTC CASSSRTGGETQYF
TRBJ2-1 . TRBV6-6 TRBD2 TGTGCCAGCAGTCACACTAGCGGGGGGAAAAATGAGCAGTTCTTC CASSHTSGGKNEQFF
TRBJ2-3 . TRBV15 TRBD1 TGTGCCACCAGCAGGAGAGGGCGACAGGGGATCGCAGATACGCAGTATTTT CATSRRGRQGIADTQYF
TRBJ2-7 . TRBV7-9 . TGTGCCAGCAGCTTTGTCCCAGAGGGCTCCTACGAGCAGTACTTC CASSFVPEGSYEQYF
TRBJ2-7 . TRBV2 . TGTGCCAGCAGACTCACCTCCTACGAGCAGTACTTC CASRLTSYEQYF
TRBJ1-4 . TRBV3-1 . TGTGCCAGCAGCCCCGGGATGGATCCTGAAAAACTGTTTTTT CASSPGMDPEKLFF
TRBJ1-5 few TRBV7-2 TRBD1 TGTGCCAGCGCTGCGGGACAGGGGGGCCAGCCCCAGCATTTT CASAAGQGGQPQHF
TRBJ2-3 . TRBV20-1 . TGCAGTGCTAGACTAGGCTCTAGCACAGATACGCAGTATTTT CSARLGSSTDTQYF
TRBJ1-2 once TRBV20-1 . TGCTGTGCTAGTCCCGGTGGCTACACCTTC CCASPGGYTF
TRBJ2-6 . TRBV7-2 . TGTGCCAGCAGCTTATCACGGAGGTCTGGGGCCAACGTCCTGACTTTC CASSLSRRSGANVLTF
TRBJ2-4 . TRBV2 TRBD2 TGTGCCGGCAGTGGAGACGGGGGGTACCTAGCCAAAAACATTCAGTACTTC CAGSGDGGYLAKNIQYF
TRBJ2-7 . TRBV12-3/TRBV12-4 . TGTGCCAGCAGCCTGGGAGCTAGGCACAATGAGCAGTACTTC CASSLGARHNEQYF
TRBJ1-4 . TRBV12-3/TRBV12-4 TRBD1 TGTGCCAGCAGTAGCCCGGACAGGGGGAGTGAAAAACTGTTTTTT CASSSPDRGSEKLFF